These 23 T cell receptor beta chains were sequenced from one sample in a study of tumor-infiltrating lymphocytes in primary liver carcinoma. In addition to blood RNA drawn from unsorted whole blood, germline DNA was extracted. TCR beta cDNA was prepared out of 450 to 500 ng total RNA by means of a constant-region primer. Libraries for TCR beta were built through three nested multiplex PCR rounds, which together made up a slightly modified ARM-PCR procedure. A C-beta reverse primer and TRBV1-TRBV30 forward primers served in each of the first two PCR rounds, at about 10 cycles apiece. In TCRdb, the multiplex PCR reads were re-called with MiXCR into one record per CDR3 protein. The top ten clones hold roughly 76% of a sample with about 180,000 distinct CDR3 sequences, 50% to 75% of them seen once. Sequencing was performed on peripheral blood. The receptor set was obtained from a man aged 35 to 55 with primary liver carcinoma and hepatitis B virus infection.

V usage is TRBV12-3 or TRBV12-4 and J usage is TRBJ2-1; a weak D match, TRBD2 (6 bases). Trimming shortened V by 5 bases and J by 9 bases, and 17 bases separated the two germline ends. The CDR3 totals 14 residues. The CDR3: CASSITGTSCEQFF. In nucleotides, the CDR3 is TGTGCCAGCAGTATTACCGGGACTTCCTGTGAGCAGTTCTTC.

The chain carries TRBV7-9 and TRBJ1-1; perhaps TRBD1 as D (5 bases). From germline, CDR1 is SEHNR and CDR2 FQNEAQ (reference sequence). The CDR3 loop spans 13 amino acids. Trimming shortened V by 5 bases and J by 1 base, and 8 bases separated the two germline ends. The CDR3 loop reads CASSPTENTEAFF. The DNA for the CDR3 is TGTGCCAGCAGCCCGACAGAGAACACTGAAGCTTTCTTT.

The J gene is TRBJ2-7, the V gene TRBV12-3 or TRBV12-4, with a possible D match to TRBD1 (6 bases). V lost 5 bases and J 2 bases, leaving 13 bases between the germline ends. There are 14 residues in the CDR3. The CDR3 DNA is TGTGCCAGCAGTGTAAGTAGGGGGACCTACGAGCAGTACTTC. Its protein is CASSVSRGTYEQYF.

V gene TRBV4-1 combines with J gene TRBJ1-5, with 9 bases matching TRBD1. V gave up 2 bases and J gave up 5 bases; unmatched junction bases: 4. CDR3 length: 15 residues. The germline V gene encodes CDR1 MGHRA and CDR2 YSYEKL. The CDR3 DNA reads TGCGCCAGCAGCCAACCGGGACAGGGAGATCAGCCCCAGCATTTT. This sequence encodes CASSQPGQGDQPQHF.

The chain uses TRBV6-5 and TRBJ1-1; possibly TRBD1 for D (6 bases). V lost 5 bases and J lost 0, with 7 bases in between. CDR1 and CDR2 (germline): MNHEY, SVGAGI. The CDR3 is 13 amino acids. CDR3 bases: TGTGCCAGCAGTGGACAGTTGAACACTGAAGCTTTCTTT. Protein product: CASSGQLNTEAFF.

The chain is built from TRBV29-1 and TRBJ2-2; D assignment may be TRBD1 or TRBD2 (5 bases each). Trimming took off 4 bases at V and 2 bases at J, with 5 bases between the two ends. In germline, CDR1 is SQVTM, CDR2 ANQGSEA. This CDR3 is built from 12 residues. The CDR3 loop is CSVGDNTGELFF. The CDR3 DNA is TGCAGCGTTGGGGACAACACCGGGGAGCTGTTTTTT.

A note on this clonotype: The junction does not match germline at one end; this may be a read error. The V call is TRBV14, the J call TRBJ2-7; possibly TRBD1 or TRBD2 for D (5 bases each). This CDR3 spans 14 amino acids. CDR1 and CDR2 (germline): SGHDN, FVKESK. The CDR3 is CTSSYGTVRGVQYF. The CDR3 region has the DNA TGTACCAGCAGCTACGGGACGGTAAGAGGCGTGCAGTACTTC.

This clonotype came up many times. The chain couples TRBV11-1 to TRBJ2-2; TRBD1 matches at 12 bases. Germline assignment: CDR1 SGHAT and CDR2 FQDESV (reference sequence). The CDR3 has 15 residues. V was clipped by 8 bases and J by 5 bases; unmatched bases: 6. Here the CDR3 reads CASGRGQGATGELFF. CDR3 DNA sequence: TGTGCCAGCGGACGGGGACAGGGGGCGACCGGGGAGCTGTTTTTT.

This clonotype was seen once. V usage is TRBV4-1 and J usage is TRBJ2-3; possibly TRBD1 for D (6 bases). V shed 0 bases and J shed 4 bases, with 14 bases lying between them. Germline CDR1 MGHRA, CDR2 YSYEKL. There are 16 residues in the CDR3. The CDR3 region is CASSQDRAGAADTQYF. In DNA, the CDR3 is TGCGCCAGCAGCCAAGATAGGGCAGGGGCGGCAGATACGCAGTATTTT.

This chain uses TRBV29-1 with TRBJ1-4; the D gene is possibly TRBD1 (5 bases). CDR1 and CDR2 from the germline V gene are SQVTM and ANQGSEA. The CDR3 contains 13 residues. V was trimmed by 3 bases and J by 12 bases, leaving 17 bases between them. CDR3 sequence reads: CSVDTRRGDELFF. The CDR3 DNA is TGCAGCGTTGACACCCGGCGAGGGGATGAACTGTTTTTT.

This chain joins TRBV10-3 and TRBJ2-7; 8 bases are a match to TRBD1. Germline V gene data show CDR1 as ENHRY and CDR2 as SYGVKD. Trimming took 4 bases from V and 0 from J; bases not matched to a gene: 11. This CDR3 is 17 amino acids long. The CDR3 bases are TGTGCCATCAGTGGAGCCGCGGGACAGGATCACTCCTACGAGCAGTACTTC. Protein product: CAISGAAGQDHSYEQYF.

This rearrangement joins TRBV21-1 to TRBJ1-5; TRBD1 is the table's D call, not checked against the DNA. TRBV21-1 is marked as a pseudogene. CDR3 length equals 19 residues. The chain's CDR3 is CASSTSGQGGSYSNQPQHF. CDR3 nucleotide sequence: TGTGCCAGCAGCACCTCTGGACAGGGCGGGAGTTATAGCAATCAGCCCCAGCATTTT.

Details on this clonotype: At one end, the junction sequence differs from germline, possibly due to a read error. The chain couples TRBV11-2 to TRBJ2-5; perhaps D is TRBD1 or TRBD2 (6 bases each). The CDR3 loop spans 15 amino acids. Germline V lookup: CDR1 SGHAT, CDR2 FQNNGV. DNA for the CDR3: TGTGCCAGCGGAACTCCGGGACATGGTCGGGAGACCCAATACTTC. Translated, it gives CASGTPGHGRETQYF.

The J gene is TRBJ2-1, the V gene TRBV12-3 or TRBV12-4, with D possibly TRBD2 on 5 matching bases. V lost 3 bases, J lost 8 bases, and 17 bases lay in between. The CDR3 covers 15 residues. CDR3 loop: CASSFVLAGVDEQFF. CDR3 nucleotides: TGTGCCAGCAGTTTCGTGCTAGCCGGAGTAGATGAGCAGTTCTTC.

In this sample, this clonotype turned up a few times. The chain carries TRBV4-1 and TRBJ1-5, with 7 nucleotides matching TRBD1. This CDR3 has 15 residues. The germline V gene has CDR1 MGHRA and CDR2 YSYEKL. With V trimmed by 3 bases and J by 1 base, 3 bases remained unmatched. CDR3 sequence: CASSQQGGSNQPQHF. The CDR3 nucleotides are TGCGCCAGCAGCCAGCAAGGGGGCAGCAATCAGCCCCAGCATTTT.

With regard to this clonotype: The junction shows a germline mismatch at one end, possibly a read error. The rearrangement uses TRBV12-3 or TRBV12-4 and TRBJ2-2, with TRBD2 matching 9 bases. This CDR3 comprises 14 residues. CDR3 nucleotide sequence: TGTGCCAGCAGTCTAGCGGGAACTGCCGGGGAGCTGTTCTTT. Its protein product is CASSLAGTAGELFF.

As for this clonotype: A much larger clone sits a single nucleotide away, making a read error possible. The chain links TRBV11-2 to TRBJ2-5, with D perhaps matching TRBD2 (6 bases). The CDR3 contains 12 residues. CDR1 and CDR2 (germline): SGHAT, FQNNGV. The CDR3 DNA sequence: TGTGCCAGAAGCTTAATGGGAGGCACCCAGTACTTC. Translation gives CARSLMGGTQYF. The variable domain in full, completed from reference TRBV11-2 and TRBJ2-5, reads EAGVAQSPRYKIIEKRQSVAFWCNPISGHATLYWYQQILGQGPKLLIQFQNNGVVDDSQLPKDRFSAERLKGVDSTLKIQPAKLEDSAVYLCARSLMGGTQYFGPGTRLLVL.

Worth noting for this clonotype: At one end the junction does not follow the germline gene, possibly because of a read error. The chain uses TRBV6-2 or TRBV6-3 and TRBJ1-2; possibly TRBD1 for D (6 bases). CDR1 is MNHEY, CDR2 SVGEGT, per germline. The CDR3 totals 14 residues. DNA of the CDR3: TGTGCCAGCAGTTACGAAGGGGGTTTCTATGGCTACACTTTC. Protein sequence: CASSYEGGFYGYTF.

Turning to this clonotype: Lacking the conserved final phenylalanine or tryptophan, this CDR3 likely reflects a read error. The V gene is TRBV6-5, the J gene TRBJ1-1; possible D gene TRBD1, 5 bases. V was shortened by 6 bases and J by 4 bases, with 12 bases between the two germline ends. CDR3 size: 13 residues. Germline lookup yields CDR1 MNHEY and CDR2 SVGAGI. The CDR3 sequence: CASSLGGGTEAFL. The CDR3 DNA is TGTGCCAGCAGCCTGGGGGGGGGCACTGAAGCTTTCCTT.

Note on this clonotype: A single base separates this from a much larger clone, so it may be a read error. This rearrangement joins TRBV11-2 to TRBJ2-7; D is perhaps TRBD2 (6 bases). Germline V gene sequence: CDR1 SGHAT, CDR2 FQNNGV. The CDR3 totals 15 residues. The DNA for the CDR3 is TGTGCCAGCAGTTCCTACCGACGGGGGTACTACGAGCAGCACTTC. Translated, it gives CASSSYRRGYYEQHF.

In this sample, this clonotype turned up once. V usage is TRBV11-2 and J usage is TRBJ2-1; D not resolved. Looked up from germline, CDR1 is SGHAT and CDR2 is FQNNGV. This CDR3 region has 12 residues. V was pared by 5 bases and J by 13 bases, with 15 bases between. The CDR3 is CASSLGVRDQFF. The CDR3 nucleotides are TGTGCCAGCAGCCTTGGGGTACGTGACCAGTTCTTC.

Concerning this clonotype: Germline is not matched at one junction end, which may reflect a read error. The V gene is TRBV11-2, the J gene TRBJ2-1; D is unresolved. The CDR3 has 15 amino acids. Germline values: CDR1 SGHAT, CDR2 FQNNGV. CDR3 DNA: TGTGCCAGCGGCATTCAGATACCGTCCTACAACGAGCAGTTCTTC. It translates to CASGIQIPSYNEQFF.

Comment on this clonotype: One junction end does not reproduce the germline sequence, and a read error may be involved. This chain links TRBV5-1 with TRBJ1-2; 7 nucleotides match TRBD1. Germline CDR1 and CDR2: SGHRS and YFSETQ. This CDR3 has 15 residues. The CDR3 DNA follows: TGCGCCAGCAGCTTGCAACACACAGGGGACTATGACTACACATTC. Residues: CASSLQHTGDYDYTF.